A selection of T cell receptor beta chains follows, all from one sample in a study of blood T cell repertoires in COVID-19. Sequencing was performed with immunoSEQ multiplex PCR; in TCRdb, only in-frame clones are kept and a portion is missing. The top ten hold 4.5% of the sample, which has 95,000 to 150,000 clones, 65% to 85% seen once. The material sequenced was peripheral blood. Receptor source: a woman between 65 and 79 years old with acute or convalescent COVID-19. Both conserved end residues are part of each CDR3. Fields, in order: clone size, V gene, J gene, D gene, CDR3 protein, CDR3 DNA. A D gene is named only where the DNA matches it firmly. Where a row states a size, it is once, few, many or the class of an expanded clone; other rows omit it.

abundance: few; v_gene: TRBV9; j_gene: TRBJ1-6; d_gene: TRBD1; CDR3aa: CASSTQTGANSPLHF; CDR3nt: TGTGCCAGCAGCACCCAGACAGGGGCTAATTCACCCCTCCACTTT
abundance: few; v_gene: TRBV4-3; j_gene: TRBJ2-2; d_gene: NA; CDR3aa: CASSLGLGNTGELFF; CDR3nt: TGCGCCAGCAGCCTAGGACTGGGGAACACCGGGGAGCTGTTTTTT
abundance: once; v_gene: TRBV18; j_gene: TRBJ1-2; d_gene: NA; CDR3aa: CASSPLIPRQGNYYGYTF; CDR3nt: TGTGCCAGCTCACCACTCATCCCCAGGCAGGGTAATTACTATGGCTACACCTTC
abundance: NA; v_gene: TRBV30; j_gene: TRBJ1-6; d_gene: TRBD1; CDR3aa: CAWSPGTGGFYNSPLHF; CDR3nt: TGTGCCTGGAGTCCAGGGACAGGGGGATTCTATAATTCACCCCTCCACTTT
abundance: NA; v_gene: TRBV6-5; j_gene: TRBJ1-2; d_gene: TRBD1; CDR3aa: CASRVQGNGYGYTF; CDR3nt: TGTGCCAGCAGGGTACAGGGGAACGGCTATGGCTACACCTTC
abundance: NA; v_gene: TRBV19; j_gene: TRBJ1-1; d_gene: NA; CDR3aa: CASSREGDTEAFF; CDR3nt: TGTGCCAGTAGTCGTGAGGGTGACACTGAAGCTTTCTTT
abundance: NA; v_gene: TRBV6-5; j_gene: TRBJ2-1; d_gene: TRBD2; CDR3aa: CASSRLAGGPDEQFF; CDR3nt: TGTGCCAGCAGTCGACTAGCGGGGGGTCCGGATGAGCAGTTCTTC
abundance: NA; v_gene: TRBV7-7; j_gene: TRBJ2-1; d_gene: NA; CDR3aa: CASSRGLQHEQFF; CDR3nt: TGTGCCAGCAGCCGAGGACTGCAGCATGAGCAGTTCTTC
abundance: NA; v_gene: TRBV5-1; j_gene: TRBJ1-1; d_gene: NA; CDR3aa: CASRPGGGNTEAFF; CDR3nt: TGCGCCAGCCGGCCGGGGGGAGGGAACACTGAAGCTTTCTTT
abundance: NA; v_gene: TRBV2; j_gene: TRBJ1-2; d_gene: NA; CDR3aa: CASSPGYGRGYTF; CDR3nt: TGTGCCAGCAGCCCCGGGTACGGAAGGGGCTACACCTTC
abundance: NA; v_gene: TRBV6-4; j_gene: TRBJ1-2; d_gene: NA; CDR3aa: CASSKTQGYGYTF; CDR3nt: TGTGCCAGCAGTAAAACACAGGGCTATGGCTACACCTTC
abundance: once; v_gene: TRBV2; j_gene: TRBJ1-1; d_gene: NA; CDR3aa: CASSELGHEGTEAFF; CDR3nt: TGTGCCAGCAGTGAGCTCGGCCACGAGGGCACTGAAGCTTTCTTT
abundance: few; v_gene: TRBV6-6; j_gene: TRBJ1-2; d_gene: NA; CDR3aa: CASSYAPGQNYGYTF; CDR3nt: TGTGCCAGCAGTTACGCCCCGGGACAAAACTATGGCTACACCTTC
abundance: NA; v_gene: TRBV25-1; j_gene: TRBJ2-5; d_gene: TRBD2; CDR3aa: CASGGDYQETQYF; CDR3nt: TGTGCCTCGGGAGGGGACTACCAAGAGACCCAGTACTTC
abundance: once; v_gene: TRBV7-9; j_gene: TRBJ1-5; d_gene: TRBD1; CDR3aa: CASSLGTGGIGSSNQPQHF; CDR3nt: TGTGCCAGCAGCCTGGGGACAGGGGGCATAGGTAGTAGCAATCAGCCCCAGCATTTT
abundance: NA; v_gene: TRBV5-4; j_gene: TRBJ1-4; d_gene: TRBD1; CDR3aa: CASRTGGPNEKLFF; CDR3nt: TGTGCCAGCAGAACAGGGGGCCCTAATGAAAAACTGTTTTTT
abundance: NA; v_gene: TRBV29-1; j_gene: TRBJ1-6; d_gene: NA; CDR3aa: CSVGEGKGSPLHF; CDR3nt: TGCAGCGTTGGGGAGGGAAAGGGCTCACCCCTCCACTTT
abundance: NA; v_gene: TRBV3-1/TRBV3-2; j_gene: TRBJ2-7; d_gene: TRBD1; CDR3aa: CASSQVPWDSPYEQYF; CDR3nt: TGTGCCAGCAGCCAAGTGCCCTGGGACAGTCCCTACGAGCAGTACTTC
abundance: NA; v_gene: TRBV5-1; j_gene: TRBJ1-2; d_gene: TRBD1; CDR3aa: CASSLAVPGGSYGYTF; CDR3nt: TGCGCCAGCAGCTTAGCCGTTCCAGGGGGCAGCTATGGCTACACCTTC
abundance: NA; v_gene: TRBV11-3; j_gene: TRBJ1-4; d_gene: NA; CDR3aa: CASSLNYANEKLFF; CDR3nt: TGTGCCAGCAGCTTAAATTATGCTAATGAAAAACTGTTTTTT
abundance: NA; v_gene: TRBV9; j_gene: TRBJ2-5; d_gene: TRBD1; CDR3aa: CASSEGTGGRTQYF; CDR3nt: TGTGCCAGCAGCGAAGGGACAGGGGGAAGGACCCAGTACTTC
abundance: NA; v_gene: TRBV18; j_gene: TRBJ1-6; d_gene: NA; CDR3aa: CASSRAGGYSPLHF; CDR3nt: TGTGCCAGCTCACGAGCAGGAGGTTATTCACCCCTCCACTTT
abundance: NA; v_gene: TRBV20-1; j_gene: TRBJ1-1; d_gene: TRBD1; CDR3aa: CSASGGTEAFF; CDR3nt: TGCAGTGCCTCAGGGGGTACTGAAGCTTTCTTT